This TCR beta chain is drawn from a study of cytomegalovirus exposure and HLA in healthy donors. Study-wide findings and caveats: Later analysis demonstrated an association between a missense DCLRE1C variant and TCR beta V- and J-gene trimming. TCR beta sequences reportedly predicted the HLA-A and HLA-B alleles of most subjects accurately.

This CDR3 is 14 amino acids long. CDR1 SGHRS and CDR2 YFSETQ come from the germline V gene. V dropped 3 bases and J dropped 1; count of bases not matched to a gene: 4. The sample holds a few counts of this clone. The target antigen is unknown. The PCR employed 60 Vbeta primers together with 13 Jbeta primers. Method: immunoSEQ multiplex PCR; TCRdb's copy keeps in-frame clones and lacks some. The sample carries approximately 150,000 clones, about four fifths recorded once. This TCR was recovered from a woman in her forties or fifties in good health and CMV-seronegative. The sequencing input was PBMCs. The J gene is TRBJ2-7, the V gene TRBV5-1; TRBD1 agrees at 7 bases. The CDR3 protein is CASSSSRGSYEQYF. CDR3 nucleotides: TGCGCCAGCAGCTCGTCCAGGGGGTCCTACGAGCAGTACTTC.